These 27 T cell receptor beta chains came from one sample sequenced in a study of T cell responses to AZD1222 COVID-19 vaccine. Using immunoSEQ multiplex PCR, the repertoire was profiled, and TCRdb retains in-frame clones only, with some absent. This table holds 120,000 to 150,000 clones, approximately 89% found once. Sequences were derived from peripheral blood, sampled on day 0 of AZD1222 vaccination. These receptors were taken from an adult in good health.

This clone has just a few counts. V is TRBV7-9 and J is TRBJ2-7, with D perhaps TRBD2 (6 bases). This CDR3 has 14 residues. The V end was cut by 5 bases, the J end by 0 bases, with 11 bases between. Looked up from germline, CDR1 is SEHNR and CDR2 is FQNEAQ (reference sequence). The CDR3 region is CASSPRGSSYEQYF. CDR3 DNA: TGTGCCAGCAGCCCCCGGGGGAGCTCCTACGAGCAGTACTTC.

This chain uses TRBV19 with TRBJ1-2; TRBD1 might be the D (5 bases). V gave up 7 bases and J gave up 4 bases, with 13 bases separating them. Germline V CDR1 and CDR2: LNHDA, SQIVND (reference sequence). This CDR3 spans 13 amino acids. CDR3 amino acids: CASKVRQRYGYTF. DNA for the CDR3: TGTGCCAGTAAGGTGCGACAGCGCTATGGCTACACCTTC. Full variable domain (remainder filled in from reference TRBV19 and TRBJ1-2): DGGITQSPKYLFRKEGQNVTLSCEQNLNHDAMYWYRQDPGQGLRLIYYSQIVNDFQKGDIAEGYSVSREKKESFPLTVTSAQKNPTAFYLCASKVRQRYGYTFGSGTRLTVV.

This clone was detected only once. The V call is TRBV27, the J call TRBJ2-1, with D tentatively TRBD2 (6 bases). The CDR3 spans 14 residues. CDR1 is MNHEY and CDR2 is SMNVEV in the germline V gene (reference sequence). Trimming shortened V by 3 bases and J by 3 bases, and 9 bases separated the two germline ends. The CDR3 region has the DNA TGTGCCAGCAGTTTCTCGACTAGCTACAATGAGCAGTTCTTC. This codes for CASSFSTSYNEQFF.

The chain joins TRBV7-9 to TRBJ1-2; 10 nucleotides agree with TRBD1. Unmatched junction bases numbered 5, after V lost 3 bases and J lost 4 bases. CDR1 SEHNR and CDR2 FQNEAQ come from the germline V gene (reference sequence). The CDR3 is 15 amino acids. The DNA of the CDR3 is TGTGCCAGCAGCTTCCCGACAGGGGGCTTCTATGGCTACACCTTC. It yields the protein CASSFPTGGFYGYTF.

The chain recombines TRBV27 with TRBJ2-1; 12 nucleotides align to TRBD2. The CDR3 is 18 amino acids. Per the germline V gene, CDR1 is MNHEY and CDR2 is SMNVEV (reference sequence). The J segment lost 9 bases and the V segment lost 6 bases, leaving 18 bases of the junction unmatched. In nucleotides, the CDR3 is TGTGCCAGCAGCCTTCATTTCTCACTAGCGGGAGGAAAGGGTGAGCAGTTCTTC. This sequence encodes CASSLHFSLAGGKGEQFF.

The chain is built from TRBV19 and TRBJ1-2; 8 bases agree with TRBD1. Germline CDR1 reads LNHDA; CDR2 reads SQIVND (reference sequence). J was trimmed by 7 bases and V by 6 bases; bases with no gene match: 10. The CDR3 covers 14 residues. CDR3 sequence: CASRGAGGNSGYTF. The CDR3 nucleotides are TGTGCCAGTAGGGGGGCAGGGGGCAATAGTGGCTACACCTTC.

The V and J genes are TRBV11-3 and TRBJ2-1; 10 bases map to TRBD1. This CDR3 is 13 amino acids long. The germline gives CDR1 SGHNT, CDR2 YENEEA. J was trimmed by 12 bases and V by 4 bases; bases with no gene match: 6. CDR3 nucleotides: TGTGCCAGCAGCTCTCGTAGACAGGGGGCGCAGTTCTTC. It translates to CASSSRRQGAQFF. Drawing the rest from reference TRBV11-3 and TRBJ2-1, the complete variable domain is EAGVVQSPRYKIIEKKQPVAFWCNPISGHNTLYWYLQNLGQGPELLIRYENEEAVDDSQLPKDRFSAERLKGVDSTLKIQPAELGDSAVYLCASSSRRQGAQFFGPGTRLTVL.

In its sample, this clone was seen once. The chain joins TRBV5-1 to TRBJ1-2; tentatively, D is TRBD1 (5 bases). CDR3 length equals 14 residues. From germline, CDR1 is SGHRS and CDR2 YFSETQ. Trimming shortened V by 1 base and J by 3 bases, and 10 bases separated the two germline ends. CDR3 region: CASSLRSGDYGYTF. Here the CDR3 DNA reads TGCGCCAGCAGCTTGCGGTCGGGGGACTATGGCTACACCTTC.

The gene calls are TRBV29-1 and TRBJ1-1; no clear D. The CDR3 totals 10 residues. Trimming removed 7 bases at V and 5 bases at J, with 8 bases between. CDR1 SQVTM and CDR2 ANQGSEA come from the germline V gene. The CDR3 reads CSGGGTEAFF. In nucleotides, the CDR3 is TGCAGCGGAGGAGGGACTGAAGCTTTCTTT. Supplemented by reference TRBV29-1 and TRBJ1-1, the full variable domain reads SAVISQKPSRDICQRGTSLTIQCQVDSQVTMMFWYRQQPGQSLTLIATANQGSEATYESGFVIDKFPISRPNLTFSTLTVSNMSPEDSSIYLCSGGGTEAFFGQGTRLTVV.

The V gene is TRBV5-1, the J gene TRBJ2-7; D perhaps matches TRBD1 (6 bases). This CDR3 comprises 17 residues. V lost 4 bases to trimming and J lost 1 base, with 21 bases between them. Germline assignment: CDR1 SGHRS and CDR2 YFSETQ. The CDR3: CASSLPGPQGFSYEQYF. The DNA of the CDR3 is TGCGCCAGCAGCCTTCCGGGACCGCAGGGGTTTTCCTACGAGCAGTACTTC. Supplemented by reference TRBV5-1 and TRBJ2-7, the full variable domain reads KAGVTQTPRYLIKTRGQQVTLSCSPISGHRSVSWYQQTPGQGLQFLFEYFSETQRNKGNFPGRFSGRQFSNSRSEMNVSTLELGDSALYLCASSLPGPQGFSYEQYFGPGTRLTVT.

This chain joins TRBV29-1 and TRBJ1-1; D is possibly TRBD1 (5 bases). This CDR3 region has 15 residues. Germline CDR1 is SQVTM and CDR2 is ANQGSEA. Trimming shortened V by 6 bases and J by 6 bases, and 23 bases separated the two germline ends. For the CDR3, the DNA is TGCAGCGTGGGGGGTGGGAGCGGAGTAGATCCTGAAGCTTTCTTT. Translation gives CSVGGGSGVDPEAFF.

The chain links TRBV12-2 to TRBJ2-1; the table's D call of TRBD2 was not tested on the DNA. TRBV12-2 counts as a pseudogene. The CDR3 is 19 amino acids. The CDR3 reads CASPGVGGPLAPVGNEQFF. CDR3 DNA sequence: TGTGCAAGTCCCGGGGTGGGCGGCCCCCTCGCCCCCGTTGGGAATGAGCAGTTCTTC.

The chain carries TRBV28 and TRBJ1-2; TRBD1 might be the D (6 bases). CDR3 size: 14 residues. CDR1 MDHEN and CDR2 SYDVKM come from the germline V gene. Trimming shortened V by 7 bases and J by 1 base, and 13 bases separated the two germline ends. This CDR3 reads CASTGRGFNYGYTF. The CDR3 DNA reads TGTGCCAGCACGGGCAGGGGCTTTAACTATGGCTACACCTTC.

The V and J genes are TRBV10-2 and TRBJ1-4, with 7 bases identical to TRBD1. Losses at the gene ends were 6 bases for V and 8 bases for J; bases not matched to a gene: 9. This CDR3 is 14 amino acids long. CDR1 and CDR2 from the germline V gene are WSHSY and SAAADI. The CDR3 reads CASSPGGGLEKLFF. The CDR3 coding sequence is TGCGCCAGCAGCCCCGGAGGGGGCTTAGAAAAACTGTTTTTT.

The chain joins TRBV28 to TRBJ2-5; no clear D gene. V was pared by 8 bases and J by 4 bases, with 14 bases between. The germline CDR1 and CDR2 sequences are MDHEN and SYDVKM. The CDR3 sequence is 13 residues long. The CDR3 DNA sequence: TGTGCCAGCGCGTCCCCCGGGTTAGAGACCCAGTACTTC. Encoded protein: CASASPGLETQYF.

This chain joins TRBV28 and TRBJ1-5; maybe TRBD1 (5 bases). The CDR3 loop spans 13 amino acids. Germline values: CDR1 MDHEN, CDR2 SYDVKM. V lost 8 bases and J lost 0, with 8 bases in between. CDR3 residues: CASGGNSNQPQHF. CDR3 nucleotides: TGTGCCAGCGGGGGGAATAGCAATCAGCCCCAGCATTTT.

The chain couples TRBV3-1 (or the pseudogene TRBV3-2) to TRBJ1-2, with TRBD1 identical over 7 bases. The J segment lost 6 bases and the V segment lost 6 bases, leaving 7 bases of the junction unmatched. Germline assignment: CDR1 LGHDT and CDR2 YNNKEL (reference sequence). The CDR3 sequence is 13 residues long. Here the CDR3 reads CASRPLGGDGYTF. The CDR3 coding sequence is TGTGCCAGCAGACCTCTAGGGGGCGATGGCTACACCTTC.

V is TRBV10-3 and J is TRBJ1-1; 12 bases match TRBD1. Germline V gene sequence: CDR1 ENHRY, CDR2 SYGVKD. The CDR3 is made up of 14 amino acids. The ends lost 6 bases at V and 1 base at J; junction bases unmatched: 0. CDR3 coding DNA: TGTGCCATCAGGGGACAGGGGGCGAACACTGAAGCTTTCTTT. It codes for CAIRGQGANTEAFF.

The CDR3 protein is CASSLAARLAGEDEQYF. As DNA, the CDR3 is TGTGCCAGCAGCTTAGCGGCTAGACTAGCGGGAGAGGACGAGCAGTACTTC. The chain is built from TRBV7-8 and TRBJ2-7, with 12 positions matching TRBD2. This CDR3 has 17 amino acids. J gave up 5 bases and V 0 bases, and 8 bases lay outside the gene matches. CDR1 and CDR2 from the germline V gene are SGHVS and FQNEAQ. The whole variable domain, remainder taken from reference TRBV7-8 and TRBJ2-7, is GAGVSQSPRYKVAKRGQDVALRCDPISGHVSLFWYQQALGQGPEFLTYFQNEAQLDKSGLPSDRFFAERPEGSVSTLKIQRTQQEDSAVYLCASSLAARLAGEDEQYFGPGTRLTVT.

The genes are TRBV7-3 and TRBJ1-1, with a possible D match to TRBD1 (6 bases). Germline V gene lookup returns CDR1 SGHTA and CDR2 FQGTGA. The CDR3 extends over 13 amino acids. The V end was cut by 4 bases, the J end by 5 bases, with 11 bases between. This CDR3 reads CASSSWGATEAFF. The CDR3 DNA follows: TGTGCCAGCAGCTCTTGGGGGGCGACTGAAGCTTTCTTT.

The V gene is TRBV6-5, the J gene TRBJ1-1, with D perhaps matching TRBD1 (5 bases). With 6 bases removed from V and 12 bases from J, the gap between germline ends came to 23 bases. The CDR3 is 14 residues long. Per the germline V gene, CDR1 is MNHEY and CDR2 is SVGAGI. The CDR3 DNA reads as TGTGCCAGCAGCCTAGGGGACCTGCGGACCGAGTCTTTCTTT. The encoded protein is CASSLGDLRTESFF.

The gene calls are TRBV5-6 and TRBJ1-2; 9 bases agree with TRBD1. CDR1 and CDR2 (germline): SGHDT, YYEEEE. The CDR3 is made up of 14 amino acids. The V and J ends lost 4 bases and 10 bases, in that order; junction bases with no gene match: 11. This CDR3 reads CASSGTGIGDVYTF. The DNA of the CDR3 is TGTGCCAGCAGCGGGACAGGGATCGGGGACGTCTACACCTTC.

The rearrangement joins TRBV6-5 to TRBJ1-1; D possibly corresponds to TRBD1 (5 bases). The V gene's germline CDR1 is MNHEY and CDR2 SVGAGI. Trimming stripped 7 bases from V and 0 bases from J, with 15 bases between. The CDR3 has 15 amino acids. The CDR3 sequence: CASIVRADMNTEAFF. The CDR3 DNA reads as TGTGCCAGCATTGTCAGGGCAGATATGAACACTGAAGCTTTCTTT.

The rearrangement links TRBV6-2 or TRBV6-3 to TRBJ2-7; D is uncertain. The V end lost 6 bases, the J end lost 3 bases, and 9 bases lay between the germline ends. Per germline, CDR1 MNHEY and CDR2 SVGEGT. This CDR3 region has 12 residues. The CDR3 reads CASSSSRYEQYF. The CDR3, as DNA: TGTGCCAGCAGCTCAAGCCGCTACGAGCAGTACTTC.

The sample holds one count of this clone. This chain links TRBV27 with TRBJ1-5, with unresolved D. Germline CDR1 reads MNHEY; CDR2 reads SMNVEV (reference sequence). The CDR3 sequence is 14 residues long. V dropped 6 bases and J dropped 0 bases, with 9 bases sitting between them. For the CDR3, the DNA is TGTGCCAGCAGAAAAGGTAATAGCAATCAGCCCCAGCATTTT. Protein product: CASRKGNSNQPQHF.

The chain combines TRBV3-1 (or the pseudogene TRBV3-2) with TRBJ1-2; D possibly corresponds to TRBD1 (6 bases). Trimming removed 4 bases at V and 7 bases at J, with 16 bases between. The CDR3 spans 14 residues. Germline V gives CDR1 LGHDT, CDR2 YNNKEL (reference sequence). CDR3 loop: CASSLEQGGTGYTF. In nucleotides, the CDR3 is TGTGCCAGCAGCCTGGAACAGGGAGGAACTGGCTACACCTTC.

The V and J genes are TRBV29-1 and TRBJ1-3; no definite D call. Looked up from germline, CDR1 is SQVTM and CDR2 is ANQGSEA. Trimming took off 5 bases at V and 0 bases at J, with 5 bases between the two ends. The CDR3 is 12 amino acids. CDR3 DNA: TGCAGCGTTCGGAGCTCTGGAAACACCATATATTTT. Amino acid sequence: CSVRSSGNTIYF.